Presented here are 4 T cell receptor beta chains from one specimen sequenced in a study of pediatric ulcerative colitis. Rectal tissue came from one to two pinch biopsies taken at colonoscopy. The repertoire was sequenced with immunoSEQ multiplex PCR; TCRdb's copy has only in-frame clones and lacks some. Here the sample spans about 22,000 clones, over 60% being singletons. Sequencing was done on a sample of gut tissue. The receptors were sampled from a boy between 5 and 17 years old with severe ulcerative colitis.

The chain carries TRBV27 and TRBJ1-2, with 7 bases matching TRBD1. The CDR3 loop spans 15 amino acids. Germline CDR1 and CDR2: MNHEY and SMNVEV (reference sequence). Unmatched junction bases numbered 7, after V lost 2 bases and J lost 4 bases. The CDR3 region is CASSLIGGQSYGYTF. CDR3 DNA sequence: TGTGCCAGCAGTTTAATCGGGGGACAGTCCTATGGCTACACCTTC.

The rearrangement uses TRBV5-1 and TRBJ1-2; TRBD1 is a possible D gene (6 bases). The CDR3 contains 16 residues. V was cut by 4 bases and J by 3 bases, with 19 bases left in between. CDR1 and CDR2 (germline): SGHRS, YFSETQ. In DNA, the CDR3 is TGCGCCAGCAGCCCCACCGGGGGCCCTGCGGACTATGGCTACACCTTC. It is translated as CASSPTGGPADYGYTF.

V is TRBV4-3 and J is TRBJ2-7, with 10 bases fitting TRBD1. V dropped 3 bases and J dropped 12; count of bases not matched to a gene: 17. The CDR3 covers 16 residues. The germline V gene has CDR1 LGHNA and CDR2 YSLEER. In DNA, the CDR3 is TGCGCCAGCAGCCAGCACCCCCGGGACAGGGGACCTATACGGTACTTC. Protein product: CASSQHPRDRGPIRYF.

The chain combines TRBV7-3 with TRBJ2-2; TRBD2 matches 13 bases. Trimming at V came to 3 bases and at J to 2 bases, leaving 6 bases not matched to a gene. CDR3 length: 18 amino acids. Germline-derived CDR1 and CDR2 are SGHTA and FQGTGA. CDR3 in DNA: TGTGCCAGCAGCTTGAGGACTAGCGGGGGCTTTAACACCGGGGAGCTGTTTTTT. It specifies CASSLRTSGGFNTGELFF.